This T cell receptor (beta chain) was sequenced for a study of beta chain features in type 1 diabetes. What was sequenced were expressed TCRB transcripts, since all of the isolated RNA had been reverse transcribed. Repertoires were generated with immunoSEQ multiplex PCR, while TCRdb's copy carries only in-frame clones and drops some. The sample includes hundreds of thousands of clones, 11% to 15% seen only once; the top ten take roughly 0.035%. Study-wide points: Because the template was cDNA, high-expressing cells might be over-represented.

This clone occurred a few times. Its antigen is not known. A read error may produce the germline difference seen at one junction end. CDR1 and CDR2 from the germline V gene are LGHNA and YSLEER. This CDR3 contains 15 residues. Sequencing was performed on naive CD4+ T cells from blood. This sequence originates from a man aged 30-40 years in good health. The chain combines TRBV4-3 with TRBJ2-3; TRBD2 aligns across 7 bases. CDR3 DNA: TGCGCCAGCAGCCAACAGACTAGCAGCAGAGATACGCAGTATTTT. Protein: CASSQQTSSRDTQYF.